One sample yielded the 8 T cell receptor beta chains listed below, sequenced in a study of cytomegalovirus exposure and HLA in healthy donors. The PCR had 60 Vbeta and 13 Jbeta primers. Clones were sequenced by immunoSEQ multiplex PCR, and TCRdb holds only the in-frame ones, with some missing. Of 250,000 to 350,000 clones in the sample, just over 85% were seen once. Sequencing was performed on PBMCs. The source of these receptors is a man aged 40-49 years in good health and CMV-seropositive.

This chain connects TRBV6-5 to TRBJ2-3; D may be TRBD2 (6 bases). Trimming shortened V by 2 bases and J by 4 bases, and 16 bases separated the two germline ends. CDR1 and CDR2 (germline): MNHEY, SVGAGI. The CDR3 spans 16 residues. CDR3 protein: CASSYKFPGSSDTQYF. The CDR3 DNA reads as TGTGCCAGCAGTTACAAATTCCCCGGGAGCTCAGATACGCAGTATTTT.

This chain links TRBV7-3 with TRBJ2-4; 10 nucleotides align to TRBD1. Trimming removed 4 bases from V and 3 bases from J; junction bases left unmatched: 0. The CDR3 has 14 residues. In germline, CDR1 is SGHTA, CDR2 FQGTGA. In DNA, the CDR3 is TGTGCCAGCAGCTGGACAGGGGGCAAAAACATTCAGTACTTC. This codes for CASSWTGGKNIQYF.

J is TRBJ2-3 and V is TRBV5-4; the D gene is possibly TRBD2 (6 bases). This CDR3 contains 15 residues. Trimming left V 7 bases short and J 3 bases short, with 18 bases between. Germline values: CDR1 SGHNT, CDR2 YYREEE (reference sequence). This CDR3 reads CASGGGYLRTDTQYF. The CDR3 bases are TGTGCCAGCGGAGGAGGGTATCTGAGGACAGATACGCAGTATTTT.

V is TRBV5-6 and J is TRBJ2-1; a possible D gene is TRBD1 (6 bases). V was cut by 4 bases and J by 9 bases, with 14 bases left in between. The CDR3 covers 13 residues. CDR1 and CDR2 from the germline V gene are SGHDT and YYEEEE. CDR3 nucleotide sequence: TGTGCCAGCAGCCGGGACACCAGGCCTGAGCAGTTCTTC. It is translated as CASSRDTRPEQFF.

The chain links TRBV10-2 to TRBJ2-2; 9 positions match TRBD2. CDR1 and CDR2 (germline): WSHSY, SAAADI. The CDR3 length is 16 residues. The V gene end was trimmed by 5 bases and the J gene end by 1 base; junction bases not matched to a gene: 5. The CDR3 loop is CASSPFSGRNTGELFF. The CDR3 DNA reads TGCGCCAGCAGTCCCTTTAGCGGGAGGAACACCGGGGAGCTGTTTTTT.

The CDR3 DNA is TGTGCCAGCAGCTTCGGGGCGAACACCGGGGAGCTGTTTTTT. Its translation is CASSFGANTGELFF. The genes are TRBV5-4 and TRBJ2-2, with D possibly being TRBD2 (5 bases). The CDR3 has 14 amino acids. The germline gives CDR1 SGHNT, CDR2 YYREEE (reference sequence). Between the trimmed V and J ends, which lost 2 bases and 0 bases, there was a span of 5 bases.

The chain joins TRBV4-1 to TRBJ1-2; the D is unclear. Germline CDR1 MGHRA, CDR2 YSYEKL. The CDR3 loop spans 14 amino acids. Between the trimmed V and J ends, which lost 3 bases and 0 bases, there was a span of 8 bases. The CDR3 is CASSQATSNYGYTF. Written as DNA, the CDR3 is TGCGCCAGCAGCCAGGCGACTTCTAACTATGGCTACACCTTC.

The rearrangement uses TRBV19 and TRBJ2-7, with 8 bases aligning to TRBD2. The CDR3 extends over 13 amino acids. Per germline, CDR1 LNHDA and CDR2 SQIVND (reference sequence). The ends lost 11 bases at V and 6 bases at J; junction bases unmatched: 12. CDR3 sequence (DNA): TGTGCCGTCGGGGCGGGAGGAAGGGGCGAGCAGTACTTC. Its translation: CAVGAGGRGEQYF.